This TCR beta chain was retrieved from a study of blood T cell repertoires in COVID-19. The overall study: PBMCs, B-cell-depleted T cells, or T cells provided the cDNA or gDNA that made up the material.

This clone was detected only once. Produced via immunoSEQ multiplex PCR; TCRdb's table is partial and in-frame only. The top ten hold 1.5% of the sample, which has about 140,000 clones, almost 90% seen once. Trimming took 0 bases from V and 1 from J, leaving 7 bases between them. The germline V gene encodes CDR1 MNHNS and CDR2 SASEGT. This CDR3 region has 15 residues. The rearrangement joins TRBV6-1 to TRBJ1-3; no firm D call. Input material: peripheral blood. The receptor's source is a woman aged 60 to 75 with acute or convalescent COVID-19. The CDR3 here is CASSEAVQSGNTIYF. The DNA for the CDR3 is TGTGCCAGCAGTGAAGCTGTACAGTCTGGAAACACCATATATTTT.